This TCR beta chain comes out of a study of blood T cell repertoires in COVID-19. Some clones are missing from TCRdb's copy, which holds only in-frame ones; the method was immunoSEQ multiplex PCR. The repertoire holds about 150,000 clones, with about 79% as singletons. The CDR3 contains 14 residues. The germline V and J ends were trimmed by 4 bases and 2 bases, with 13 bases remaining between them. In germline, CDR1 is SGHNT, CDR2 YYREEE (reference sequence). The material sequenced was peripheral blood. V and J are TRBV5-4 and TRBJ2-7, with a possible D match to TRBD1 (5 bases). This receptor was obtained from a woman in her forties or fifties with acute or convalescent COVID-19. The DNA of the CDR3 is TGTGCCAGCAGCCCTCCAGGGAACCCCTACGAGCAGTACTTC. Translation: CASSPPGNPYEQYF. Looking up the rest from reference TRBV5-4 and TRBJ2-7 gives the full variable domain: ETGVTQSPTHLIKTRGQQVTLRCSSQSGHNTVSWYQQALGQGPQFIFQYYREEENGRGNFPPRFSGLQFPNYSSELNVNALELDDSALYLCASSPPGNPYEQYFGPGTRLTVT.